Following are 6 T cell receptor beta chains from one sample sequenced in a study of technical replicates of blood from a few donors. Sequenced by immunoSEQ multiplex PCR; TCRdb stores in-frame clones only, minus some. This sample has approximately 99,000 clones, with roughly 95% found just once. Sequencing input: T cells isolated from PBMCs. The receptors derive from a human donor in good health.

The chain uses TRBV7-8 and TRBJ2-7; 13 bases line up with TRBD2. The CDR3 spans 17 residues. V was pared by 5 bases and J by 0 bases, with 7 bases of the junction left unmatched. CDR1 is SGHVS and CDR2 is FQNEAQ in the germline V gene. The CDR3 DNA sequence: TGTGCCAGCAGCGCTTCGGGACTAGCGGGATCCTCCTACGAGCAGTACTTC. Its translation: CASSASGLAGSSYEQYF.

The rearrangement links TRBV13 to TRBJ2-1; no definite D call. The CDR3 is 15 amino acids. Trimming stripped 1 base from V and 1 base from J, with 8 bases between. Germline V lookup: CDR1 PRHDT, CDR2 FYEKMQ (reference sequence). This chain's CDR3 is CASSLAPLSYNEQFF. CDR3 bases: TGTGCCAGCAGCTTAGCCCCCTTATCCTACAATGAGCAGTTCTTC.

The V call is TRBV9, the J call TRBJ2-1; TRBD2 agrees at 10 bases. In germline, CDR1 is SGDLS, CDR2 YYNGEE. Germline trimming cut 0 bases from V and 8 bases from J; bases unmatched to any gene: 5. This CDR3 has 15 amino acids. The CDR3 sequence is CASSVGAGGMDEQFF. DNA for the CDR3: TGTGCCAGCAGCGTAGGAGCGGGAGGGATGGATGAGCAGTTCTTC.

This rearrangement joins TRBV10-3 to TRBJ2-7, with TRBD2 matching over 9 bases. The V and J ends lost 9 bases and 5 bases, in that order; junction bases with no gene match: 5. Germline V lookup: CDR1 ENHRY, CDR2 SYGVKD. This CDR3 comprises 12 residues. The CDR3 sequence is CAILAGEHEQYF. CDR3 nucleotide sequence: TGTGCCATTTTAGCGGGAGAGCACGAGCAGTACTTC.

The rearrangement links TRBV18 to TRBJ2-7; D not resolved. CDR3 size: 11 residues. The germline V and J ends were trimmed by 3 bases and 5 bases, with 5 bases remaining between them. The V gene's germline CDR1 is KGHSH and CDR2 LQKENI. CDR3 sequence reads: CASSPEHEQYF. In nucleotides, the CDR3 is TGTGCCAGCTCACCTGAGCACGAGCAGTACTTC.

The chain combines TRBV6-6 with TRBJ1-1; D ambiguous. The CDR3 has 11 amino acids. Germline lookup yields CDR1 MNHNY and CDR2 SVGAGI (reference sequence). Deletions cut 7 bases from V and 8 bases from J, with 11 bases between. The CDR3 nucleotides read TGTGCCAGCATAGATCATCTAGAAGCTTTCTTT. The encoded protein is CASIDHLEAFF.